These 29 T cell receptor beta chains originate from one sample sequenced in a study of CD8+ T cells in alopecia areata. Treatment noted: oral pan-JAK inhibitor, 5-10 mg twice daily. Extracted from the samples, RNA was reverse transcribed into cDNA to serve as the sequencing template. The assay was immunoSEQ multiplex PCR, and TCRdb's table has in-frame clones only and misses some. Of 80,000 to 95,000 clones in the sample, around 40% were seen once. The sample was CD8+ T cells sorted from blood, taken at week 24, from a patient treated with tofacitinib. The source of these receptors is a human donor with alopecia areata.

V is TRBV7-2 and J is TRBJ2-5; 8 bases fit TRBD2. Germline values: CDR1 SGHTA, CDR2 FQGNSA. The CDR3 has 15 residues. Unmatched junction bases numbered 9, after V lost 5 bases and J lost 4 bases. CDR3 sequence reads: CASSGSGSRVETQYF. As DNA, the CDR3 is TGTGCCAGCAGCGGAAGCGGGAGTCGGGTAGAGACCCAGTACTTC.

The genes are TRBV11-2 and TRBJ1-1, with 7 bases fitting TRBD1. The ends lost 5 bases at V and 3 bases at J; junction bases unmatched: 9. There are 15 residues in the CDR3. Germline V gives CDR1 SGHAT, CDR2 FQNNGV. Here the CDR3 reads CASSLPGTAYTEAFF. The CDR3 region has the DNA TGTGCCAGCAGCCTCCCAGGGACAGCATACACTGAAGCTTTCTTT.

J is TRBJ2-2 and V is TRBV29-1; TRBD1 might be the D (5 bases). Germline loops: CDR1 SQVTM, CDR2 ANQGSEA. Deletions cut 5 bases from V and 0 bases from J, with 7 bases between. CDR3 length equals 13 residues. CDR3 sequence: CSVLDTNTGELFF. CDR3 coding DNA: TGCAGCGTTCTGGACACGAACACCGGGGAGCTGTTTTTT.

The table lists this clone with a few counts. This chain joins TRBV27 and TRBJ2-1, with 7 nucleotides matching TRBD1. V shed 6 bases, J shed 5 bases, and the junction held 4 bases outside the gene matches. CDR3 length: 13 residues. In germline, CDR1 is MNHEY, CDR2 SMNVEV (reference sequence). In nucleotides, the CDR3 is TGTGCCAGCAGCAGAGGGACAGACAATGAGCAGTTCTTC. It translates to CASSRGTDNEQFF.

This clone showed up just a few times. The chain carries TRBV11-2 and TRBJ2-3; no clear D. Germline CDR1 is SGHAT and CDR2 is FQNNGV. The CDR3 length is 12 residues. V lost 3 bases and J 6 bases, leaving 7 bases between the germline ends. The CDR3 coding sequence is TGTGCCAGCAGCTTTACTTCCGATACGCAGTATTTT. Protein sequence: CASSFTSDTQYF.

This clone was seen only a few times. This sequence joins TRBV11-2 and TRBJ1-1, with TRBD1 identical over 7 bases. V shed 5 bases and J 8 bases; nucleotides not matched to a gene: 5. This CDR3 spans 12 amino acids. CDR1 SGHAT and CDR2 FQNNGV come from the germline V gene. CDR3 in DNA: TGTGCCAGCAGCCCTGACAGGGCCGAAGCTTTCTTT. Translating gives CASSPDRAEAFF.

A few counts support this clone. This chain connects TRBV29-1 to TRBJ1-1, with D perhaps matching TRBD1 (6 bases). The CDR3 is 11 residues long. The V and J ends lost 6 bases and 7 bases respectively, with 12 bases between them. Germline CDR1 and CDR2: SQVTM and ANQGSEA. The CDR3 spells CSVSWGLEAFF. The CDR3 DNA reads TGCAGCGTCTCCTGGGGGCTTGAAGCTTTCTTT.

This clone was detected once. The V call is TRBV27, the J call TRBJ2-1; 8 positions match TRBD2. V lost 0 bases to trimming and J lost 1 base; unmatched junction nucleotides: 2. CDR3 length equals 16 residues. In germline, CDR1 is MNHEY, CDR2 SMNVEV (reference sequence). The CDR3 nucleotides read TGTGCCAGCAGTTTATCTCCTAGCGGGTCCTACAATGAGCAGTTCTTC. Its translation: CASSLSPSGSYNEQFF.

DNA of the CDR3: TGCGCCAGCAGCCAAACCCCGGGACTAGTCTACGAGCAGTACTTC. It specifies CASSQTPGLVYEQYF. The rearrangement joins TRBV4-1 to TRBJ2-7; TRBD2 aligns across 8 bases. V was pared by 2 bases and J by 3 bases, with 6 bases of the junction left unmatched. The CDR3 runs to 15 residues. Germline assignment: CDR1 MGHRA and CDR2 YSYEKL.

The CDR3 sequence: CGAPRQGNEQFF. DNA of the CDR3: TGCGGCGCACCGAGACAAGGCAATGAGCAGTTCTTC. The V gene is TRBV29-1, the J gene TRBJ2-1; the D is unclear. The CDR3 totals 12 residues. CDR1 is SQVTM and CDR2 is ANQGSEA in the germline V gene.

The rearrangement joins TRBV4-3 to TRBJ2-7, with a tentative D call TRBD1 (5 bases). V dropped 4 bases and J dropped 3 bases, with 16 bases sitting between them. The CDR3 extends over 15 amino acids. The germline V gene encodes CDR1 LGHNA and CDR2 YSLEER. DNA of the CDR3: TGCGCCAGCAGCCGGTATCCCGACAGTGGCTACGAGCAGTACTTC. Its translation is CASSRYPDSGYEQYF.

The V gene is TRBV5-6, the J gene TRBJ2-7; 11 bases align to TRBD1. The V segment lost 3 bases and the J segment 3 bases; nucleotides outside the gene matches: 2. The CDR3 consists of 14 residues. The germline gives CDR1 SGHDT, CDR2 YYEEEE. The CDR3 nucleotides read TGTGCCAGCAGCTGGGGGACAGGGGGCTACGAGCAGTACTTC. It is translated as CASSWGTGGYEQYF.

This clone was seen more than once but under ten times. The gene calls are TRBV27 and TRBJ2-3; D might be TRBD1 (6 bases). The germline CDR1 and CDR2 sequences are MNHEY and SMNVEV (reference sequence). This CDR3 is built from 15 residues. V was cut by 4 bases and J by 9 bases, with 20 bases left in between. CDR3 in amino acids: CASSYLPLGGSTQYF. The CDR3 DNA sequence: TGTGCCAGCAGTTACCTCCCACTTGGGGGCTCGACGCAGTATTTT.

V gene TRBV30 combines with J gene TRBJ1-3; maybe TRBD1 (5 bases). Trimming cost V 3 bases and J 3 bases, with 12 bases left between them. Germline CDR1 is GTSNPN and CDR2 is SVGIG (reference sequence). The CDR3 runs 14 residues. The CDR3, as DNA: TGTGCCTGGAGAGGGGTCGGACTTGGAAACACCATATATTTT. This gives the protein CAWRGVGLGNTIYF. Filled out from reference TRBV30 and TRBJ1-3, the complete variable domain reads SQTIHQWPATLVQPVGSPLSLECTVEGTSNPNLYWYRQAAGRGLQLLFYSVGIGQISSEVPQNLSASRPQDRQFILSSKKLLLSDSGFYLCAWRGVGLGNTIYFGEGSWLTVV.

This clone was picked up a small number of times. This chain uses TRBV27 with TRBJ2-7; D is uncertain. This CDR3 comprises 14 residues. The germline V and J ends were trimmed by 4 bases and 3 bases, with 13 bases remaining between them. CDR1 and CDR2 from the germline V gene are MNHEY and SMNVEV (reference sequence). The CDR3 coding sequence is TGTGCCAGCAGTTCCCCCCCTCGGGTCTACGAGCAGTACTTC. It translates to CASSSPPRVYEQYF.

J is TRBJ2-5 and V is TRBV11-2, with 15 bases fitting TRBD2. Per germline, CDR1 SGHAT and CDR2 FQNNGV. Trimming took 4 bases from V and 5 from J; bases not matched to a gene: 11. The CDR3 runs to 18 residues. CDR3 nucleotides: TGTGCCAGCAGCTCCGGGACTAGCGGGAGGAGCCCGGGGGAGACCCAGTACTTC. Translated: CASSSGTSGRSPGETQYF.

The V and J genes are TRBV29-1 and TRBJ2-5; a possible D gene is TRBD1 (5 bases). V shed 8 bases and J shed 2 bases, with 24 bases lying between them. Germline V gene sequence: CDR1 SQVTM, CDR2 ANQGSEA. The CDR3 spans 16 residues. The CDR3 nucleotides are TGCAGCCCACGCGTGGGTCCTACAGGAAATCAAGAGACCCAGTACTTC. It yields the protein CSPRVGPTGNQETQYF.

The rearrangement links TRBV29-1 to TRBJ2-1, with D tentatively TRBD1 (6 bases). The CDR3 has 13 residues. Trimming removed 1 base at V and 8 bases at J, with 12 bases between. Germline V gives CDR1 SQVTM, CDR2 ANQGSEA. CDR3 amino acids: CSVEGTESDEQFF. The CDR3 region has the DNA TGCAGCGTTGAAGGGACAGAGAGCGATGAGCAGTTCTTC.

V and J are TRBV5-4 and TRBJ2-7; D gene uncertain. Germline CDR1 SGHNT, CDR2 YYREEE (reference sequence). This CDR3 has 13 amino acids. V was clipped by 4 bases and J by 5 bases, with 13 bases between them. CDR3 sequence reads: CASSLYSANEQYF. The CDR3 region has the DNA TGTGCCAGCAGCCTTTACTCAGCAAACGAGCAGTACTTC.

This chain links TRBV9 with TRBJ2-3; 12 positions agree with TRBD2. V trimming: 3 bases; J trimming: 3 bases; junction bases outside the gene matches: 5. The CDR3 length is 16 residues. The germline V gene has CDR1 SGDLS and CDR2 YYNGEE. CDR3: CASSASTSGRTDTQYF. The CDR3 coding sequence is TGTGCCAGCAGCGCCTCGACTAGCGGGAGAACAGATACGCAGTATTTT.

This chain joins TRBV7-9 and TRBJ2-7; 7 bases fit TRBD2. The CDR3 contains 14 residues. V shed 1 base, J shed 5 bases, and the junction held 5 bases outside the gene matches. Germline CDR1 and CDR2: SEHNR and FQNEAQ (reference sequence). The CDR3, as DNA: TGTGCCAGCAGCTTAGGTACTAGCGCCCACGAGCAGTACTTC. It codes for CASSLGTSAHEQYF.

The rearrangement uses TRBV4-1 and TRBJ2-7, with D tentatively TRBD2 (7 bases). V lost 2 bases and J 0 bases, leaving 17 bases between the germline ends. The germline CDR1 and CDR2 sequences are MGHRA and YSYEKL. The CDR3 is made up of 17 amino acids. The CDR3 spells CASSQTGGPQSSYEQYF. The CDR3 DNA follows: TGCGCCAGCAGCCAAACGGGGGGCCCACAGAGCTCCTACGAGCAGTACTTC.

The chain links TRBV7-9 to TRBJ1-5; D remains unclear. Trimming removed 5 bases at V and 0 bases at J, with 11 bases between. Germline V lookup: CDR1 SEHNR, CDR2 FQNEAQ (reference sequence). CDR3 length equals 15 residues. CDR3 coding DNA: TGTGCCAGCAGCCCCCGGTTGGATAGCAATCAGCCCCAGCATTTT. This translates into CASSPRLDSNQPQHF. The complete variable domain, with remaining parts taken from reference TRBV7-9 and TRBJ1-5, reads DTGVSQNPRHKITKRGQNVTFRCDPISEHNRLYWYRQTLGQGPEFLTYFQNEAQLEKSRLLSDRFSAERPKGSFSTLEIQRTEQGDSAMYLCASSPRLDSNQPQHFGDGTRLSIL.

This clone was detected only a few times. This sequence joins TRBV11-2 and TRBJ1-4; tentatively, D is TRBD1 (5 bases). This CDR3 contains 15 residues. Germline CDR1 reads SGHAT; CDR2 reads FQNNGV. Trimming cost V 1 base and J 7 bases, with 13 bases left between them. CDR3 in amino acids: CASSLGFGTLEKLFF. The CDR3 bases are TGTGCCAGCAGCTTAGGCTTTGGGACGCTTGAAAAACTGTTTTTT.

Only one count was recorded for this clone. The rearrangement links TRBV2 to TRBJ2-1, with TRBD1 matching over 7 bases. Germline CDR1 SNHLY, CDR2 FYNNEI. Trimming at V came to 4 bases and at J to 15 bases, leaving 15 bases not matched to a gene. This CDR3 contains 14 residues. The CDR3 region is CASSGQGAQARRFF. The CDR3 nucleotides read TGTGCCAGCAGTGGACAGGGAGCACAAGCTCGGCGGTTCTTC.

The chain uses TRBV27 and TRBJ1-5, with 10 bases aligning to TRBD1. The CDR3 is 16 amino acids. From germline, CDR1 is MNHEY and CDR2 SMNVEV (reference sequence). V shed 4 bases, J shed 4 bases, and the junction held 7 bases outside the gene matches. The CDR3 reads CASSSPGQGRNQPQHF. In nucleotides, the CDR3 is TGTGCCAGCAGTTCCCCGGGACAGGGGAGGAATCAGCCCCAGCATTTT.

The V gene is TRBV6-1, the J gene TRBJ2-1; tentatively, D is TRBD1 (6 bases). The V gene lost 7 bases and the J gene lost 3 bases, with 13 bases spanning the gap. Germline V gene lookup returns CDR1 MNHNS and CDR2 SASEGT. The CDR3 is made up of 14 amino acids. This CDR3 is CASKGDRRYNEQFF. The CDR3 nucleotides read TGTGCCAGCAAAGGAGACAGGCGCTACAATGAGCAGTTCTTC.

A word on this clone: Other DNA sequences in this specimen translate into the identical CDR3. Here the CDR3 DNA reads TGTGCCTGGAGCGCGGGGAATCAGCCCCAGCATTTT. The encoded protein is CAWSAGNQPQHF. The V gene is TRBV30, the J gene TRBJ1-5; D not resolved. V was shortened by 3 bases and J by 4 bases, with 7 bases between the two germline ends. This CDR3 contains 12 residues. The germline V gene encodes CDR1 GTSNPN and CDR2 SVGIG (reference sequence). Drawing the rest from reference TRBV30 and TRBJ1-5, the complete variable domain is SQTIHQWPATLVQPVGSPLSLECTVEGTSNPNLYWYRQAAGRGLQLLFYSVGIGQISSEVPQNLSASRPQDRQFILSSKKLLLSDSGFYLCAWSAGNQPQHFGDGTRLSIL.

The gene calls are TRBV7-2 and TRBJ1-6, with D uncertain. Trimming cost V 2 bases and J 4 bases, with 12 bases left between them. The length of the CDR3 is 16 residues. Germline loops: CDR1 SGHTA, CDR2 FQGNSA. This chain's CDR3 is CASSLRTPDYNSPLHF. CDR3 DNA: TGTGCCAGCAGCTTAAGAACACCCGATTATAATTCACCCCTCCACTTT.